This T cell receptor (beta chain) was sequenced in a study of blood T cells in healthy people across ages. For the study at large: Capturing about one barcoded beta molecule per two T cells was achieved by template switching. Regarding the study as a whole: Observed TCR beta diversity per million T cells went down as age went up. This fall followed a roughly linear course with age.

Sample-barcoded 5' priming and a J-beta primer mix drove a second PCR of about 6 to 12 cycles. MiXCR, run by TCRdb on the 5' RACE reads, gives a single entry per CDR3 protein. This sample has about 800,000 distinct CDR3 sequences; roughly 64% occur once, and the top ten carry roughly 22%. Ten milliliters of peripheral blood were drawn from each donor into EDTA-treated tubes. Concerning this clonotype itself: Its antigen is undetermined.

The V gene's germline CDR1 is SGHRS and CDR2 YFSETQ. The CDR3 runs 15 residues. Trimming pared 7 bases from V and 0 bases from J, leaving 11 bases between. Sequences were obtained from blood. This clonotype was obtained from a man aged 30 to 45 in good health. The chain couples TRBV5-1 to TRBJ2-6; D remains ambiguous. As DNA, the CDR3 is TGCGCCAGCGCTGTCTCGGGCTCTGGGGCCAACGTCCTGACTTTC. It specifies CASAVSGSGANVLTF.